The 31 T cell receptor beta chains below all came from one sample that was sequenced in a study of OX40 agonist ivuxolimab in advanced cancers. Libraries were prepared by immunoSEQ multiplex PCR; TCRdb keeps only in-frame clonotypes and omits some of them. The sample has some 77,000 clones, approximately 92% seen once; the top ten hold about 0.32%. Sequences were derived from CD4+ or CD8+ T cells sorted from blood, sampled in a trial of the OX40 agonist ivuxolimab. The source is an adult with an advanced solid tumor such as melanoma, head and neck, liver or kidney cancer.

The chain employs TRBV11-2 and TRBJ1-2; 9 bases align to TRBD1. This CDR3 contains 14 residues. The V gene's germline CDR1 is SGHAT and CDR2 FQNNGV. Unmatched junction bases numbered 5, after V lost 5 bases and J lost 4 bases. The CDR3 sequence is CASSLPGQGYGYTF. The CDR3, as DNA: TGTGCCAGCAGCCTACCGGGACAGGGCTATGGCTACACCTTC.

This clone was observed a handful of times. The rearrangement uses TRBV18 and TRBJ2-7; D is undetermined. The CDR3 is 13 residues long. The germline V gene encodes CDR1 KGHSH and CDR2 LQKENI. Trimming removed 6 bases at V and 0 bases at J, with 9 bases between. CDR3 nucleotide sequence: TGTGCCAGCTCCCAGATCAGCTCCTACGAGCAGTACTTC. Its translation is CASSQISSYEQYF.

The gene calls are TRBV4-1 and TRBJ2-7; 10 bases agree with TRBD1. This CDR3 is built from 18 residues. In germline, CDR1 is MGHRA, CDR2 YSYEKL. The ends lost 0 bases at V and 6 bases at J; junction bases unmatched: 14. This CDR3 reads CASSQDGRAGQGWGEQYF. The CDR3 nucleotides read TGCGCCAGCAGCCAAGACGGAAGGGCGGGACAGGGGTGGGGCGAGCAGTACTTC.

CDR3 coding DNA: TGTGCCAGCAGTAATTACGGGGGGCGCTACTTC. It codes for CASSNYGGRYF. The chain uses TRBV7-2 and TRBJ2-7, with D possibly being TRBD2 (7 bases). The CDR3 is 11 amino acids. V was cut by 6 bases and J by 13 bases, with 16 bases left in between. In germline, CDR1 is SGHTA, CDR2 FQGNSA.

This clone has a single count. The CDR3 nucleotides read TGTGCCAGCAGTCTGGGGCCTAACACTGAAGCTTTCTTT. Translating gives CASSLGPNTEAFF. This chain links TRBV6-1 with TRBJ1-1, with D perhaps TRBD1 (5 bases). Germline CDR1 MNHNS, CDR2 SASEGT. V shed 5 bases and J shed 2 bases, with 9 bases lying between them. The CDR3 loop spans 13 amino acids.

The chain carries TRBV27 and TRBJ1-1; maybe TRBD1 (6 bases). The CDR3 has 15 amino acids. Germline values: CDR1 MNHEY, CDR2 SMNVEV (reference sequence). V gave up 6 bases and J gave up 4 bases, with 18 bases separating them. The DNA for the CDR3 is TGTGCCAGCAGCTTACAGGGTTTTGTTCGCACTGAAGCTTTCTTT. It specifies CASSLQGFVRTEAFF.

The chain couples TRBV7-8 to TRBJ1-4; D gene uncertain. CDR1 and CDR2 from the germline V gene are SGHVS and FQNEAQ. The CDR3 has 13 residues. Trimming took 3 bases from V and 5 from J, leaving 7 bases between them. In DNA form, the CDR3 reads TGTGCCAGCAGCTTTCTCAGAAATGAAAAACTGTTTTTT. Protein sequence: CASSFLRNEKLFF.

This clone occurred once. The chain carries TRBV7-8 and TRBJ2-7, with D possibly being TRBD2 (6 bases). The V end was cut by 1 base, the J end by 4 bases, with 8 bases between. The CDR3 has 13 amino acids. Germline CDR1 is SGHVS and CDR2 is FQNEAQ. The CDR3 nucleotides are TGTGCCAGCAGCTTAGTGGCGGGGTACGAGCAGTACTTC. Translated, it gives CASSLVAGYEQYF.

V gene TRBV5-1 combines with J gene TRBJ2-5, with no clear D. The CDR3 extends over 14 amino acids. CDR1 and CDR2 from the germline V gene are SGHRS and YFSETQ. Trimming took 0 bases from V and 1 from J, leaving 7 bases between them. As DNA, the CDR3 is TGCGCCAGCAGCTTGGAGCCTAGCCAAGAGACCCAGTACTTC. This translates into CASSLEPSQETQYF. The entire variable domain, with the rest obtained from reference TRBV5-1 and TRBJ2-5, is as follows: KAGVTQTPRYLIKTRGQQVTLSCSPISGHRSVSWYQQTPGQGLQFLFEYFSETQRNKGNFPGRFSGRQFSNSRSEMNVSTLELGDSALYLCASSLEPSQETQYFGPGTRLLVL.

This chain joins TRBV19 and TRBJ1-1; D unresolved. The CDR3 sequence is 12 residues long. Germline-derived CDR1 and CDR2 are LNHDA and SQIVND (reference sequence). V was trimmed by 6 bases and J by 4 bases, leaving 9 bases between them. CDR3 amino acids: CASSGVGTEAFF. CDR3 DNA sequence: TGTGCCAGTAGCGGGGTGGGCACTGAAGCTTTCTTT.

This chain joins TRBV7-7 and TRBJ2-6, with D unclear. Trimming pared 4 bases from V and 5 bases from J, leaving 15 bases between. This CDR3 spans 16 amino acids. Looked up from germline, CDR1 is SSHAT and CDR2 is FNYEAQ (reference sequence). The CDR3 sequence is CASSSNPQSRANVLTF. The CDR3 DNA reads TGTGCCAGCAGCTCCAACCCACAAAGTCGGGCCAACGTCCTGACTTTC.

This chain connects TRBV4-2 to TRBJ1-5; 11 nucleotides align to TRBD1. J gave up 1 base and V 2 bases, and 4 bases lay outside the gene matches. The CDR3 sequence is 17 residues long. Germline V gene data show CDR1 as LGHNA and CDR2 as YNFKEQ. In DNA form, the CDR3 reads TGTGCCAGCAGCCAAACAGGACAGGGGGCAAGCAATCAGCCCCAGCATTTT. Protein product: CASSQTGQGASNQPQHF.

V is TRBV7-2 and J is TRBJ2-7; 7 positions match TRBD1. Germline CDR1 is SGHTA and CDR2 is FQGNSA. This CDR3 is 15 amino acids long. J gave up 4 bases and V 3 bases, and 9 bases lay outside the gene matches. The DNA for the CDR3 is TGTGCCAGCAGCTTTGAGGGCAGGGGGTTTTACGAGCAGTACTTC. Translation gives CASSFEGRGFYEQYF.

The chain joins TRBV5-1 to TRBJ1-4, with 7 bases fitting TRBD1. The CDR3 contains 14 residues. Germline CDR1 is SGHRS and CDR2 is YFSETQ. The V and J ends lost 2 bases and 8 bases, in that order; junction bases with no gene match: 6. CDR3 sequence reads: CASSLQGSVEKLFF. DNA of the CDR3: TGCGCCAGCAGCTTACAGGGGTCGGTGGAAAAACTGTTTTTT.

Worth noting for this clone: This same CDR3 is encoded by further DNA sequences in the sample. V gene TRBV5-1 combines with J gene TRBJ2-7, with 7 bases matching TRBD2. The V gene end was trimmed by 0 bases and the J gene end by 5 bases; junction bases not matched to a gene: 5. Germline CDR1 and CDR2: SGHRS and YFSETQ. CDR3 length: 14 residues. The CDR3 coding sequence is TGCGCCAGCAGCTTGGGGTCGGGGGGTGACGAGCAGTACTTC. Its translation is CASSLGSGGDEQYF.

V usage is TRBV28 and J usage is TRBJ2-2; D is unclear. V was trimmed by 3 bases and J by 0 bases, leaving 5 bases between them. The CDR3 is 14 amino acids. Germline V gives CDR1 MDHEN, CDR2 SYDVKM. This chain's CDR3 is CASSLPSNTGELFF. The CDR3, as DNA: TGTGCCAGCAGTTTGCCCTCGAACACCGGGGAGCTGTTTTTT.

The rearrangement joins TRBV10-3 to TRBJ2-1; TRBD2 matches at 9 bases. CDR3 length equals 15 residues. Germline CDR1 and CDR2: ENHRY and SYGVKD. Germline trimming cut 2 bases from V and 7 bases from J; bases unmatched to any gene: 6. The CDR3 loop reads CAISEISGSGNEQFF. The CDR3 DNA sequence: TGTGCCATCAGTGAGATTAGCGGGAGTGGAAATGAGCAGTTCTTC.

The V and J genes are TRBV5-5 and TRBJ1-4; D is unclear. Trimming pared 0 bases from V and 0 bases from J, leaving 6 bases between. Germline CDR1 is SGHKS and CDR2 is YYEKEE (reference sequence). The CDR3 length is 15 residues. The CDR3, as DNA: TGTGCCAGCAGCTTGGAGGCAACAACTAATGAAAAACTGTTTTTT. This gives the protein CASSLEATTNEKLFF.

This clone has only one observation. The rearrangement joins TRBV6-9 to TRBJ2-2; a possible D gene is TRBD2 (5 bases). The CDR3 covers 14 residues. Trimming removed 6 bases at V and 6 bases at J, with 14 bases between. Germline CDR1 reads MNHGY; CDR2 reads SVAAGI. CDR3: CASSPPGLAGELFF. CDR3 coding DNA: TGTGCCAGCAGCCCCCCGGGGTTGGCCGGGGAGCTGTTTTTT.

The rearrangement joins TRBV6-6 to TRBJ1-2, with TRBD1 matching 7 bases. CDR1 is MNHNY and CDR2 is SVGAGI in the germline V gene (reference sequence). This CDR3 has 12 amino acids. Trimming removed 10 bases from V and 4 bases from J; junction bases left unmatched: 6. The CDR3 reads CAIQGFSYGYTF. As DNA, the CDR3 is TGTGCCATACAGGGGTTTAGCTATGGCTACACCTTC.

The chain is built from TRBV7-9 and TRBJ2-3; D is ambiguous. The CDR3 covers 15 residues. From germline, CDR1 is SEHNR and CDR2 FQNEAQ (reference sequence). Trimming took 5 bases from V and 1 from J, leaving 13 bases between them. The CDR3 protein is CASSHTGAGTDTQYF. In DNA form, the CDR3 reads TGTGCCAGCAGCCATACTGGAGCAGGCACAGATACGCAGTATTTT.

The chain joins TRBV10-3 to TRBJ2-5, with 8 bases fitting TRBD2. CDR3 size: 13 residues. J was trimmed by 5 bases and V by 4 bases; bases with no gene match: 3. CDR1 and CDR2 (germline): ENHRY, SYGVKD. The CDR3 bases are TGTGCCATCAGTGCGGGGGGGCTTGAGACCCAGTACTTC. It is translated as CAISAGGLETQYF.

V gene TRBV28 combines with J gene TRBJ2-5, with TRBD1 matching over 12 bases. Unmatched junction bases numbered 6, after V lost 5 bases and J lost 2 bases. CDR1 and CDR2 from the germline V gene are MDHEN and SYDVKM. This CDR3 comprises 16 residues. Here the CDR3 DNA reads TGTGCCAGCAGTGTACCGGGACAGGGGGCTCAAGAGACCCAGTACTTC. This sequence encodes CASSVPGQGAQETQYF.

V and J are TRBV18 and TRBJ2-2; D not resolved. The CDR3 is 14 amino acids. The germline V gene has CDR1 KGHSH and CDR2 LQKENI. Trimming took off 4 bases at V and 4 bases at J, with 10 bases between the two ends. The CDR3 loop is CASSLAEFTGELFF. The DNA of the CDR3 is TGTGCCAGCTCACTAGCCGAGTTCACCGGGGAGCTGTTTTTT.

The DNA for the CDR3 is TGTGCCAGCAGTTCGGACGAAAGCTATGGCTACACCTTC. Its protein product is CASSSDESYGYTF. The chain has TRBV2 and TRBJ1-2; D is ambiguous. The germline CDR1 and CDR2 sequences are SNHLY and FYNNEI. The V end lost 5 bases, the J end lost 4 bases, and 11 bases lay between the germline ends. The CDR3 is 13 residues long.

This chain's CDR3 is CASRLTSGVFNEQFF. The DNA for the CDR3 is TGCGCCAGCAGACTTACTAGCGGGGTGTTTAATGAGCAGTTCTTC. The chain joins TRBV5-1 to TRBJ2-1, with TRBD2 matching over 10 bases. The CDR3 spans 15 residues. The ends lost 5 bases at V and 7 bases at J; junction bases unmatched: 9. Germline CDR1 SGHRS, CDR2 YFSETQ.

V usage is TRBV2 and J usage is TRBJ1-1; 7 bases agree with TRBD1. The ends lost 5 bases at V and 1 base at J; junction bases unmatched: 4. This CDR3 spans 14 amino acids. Per the germline V gene, CDR1 is SNHLY and CDR2 is FYNNEI. The CDR3 loop reads CASSKTGWNTEAFF. The CDR3, as DNA: TGTGCCAGCAGTAAGACAGGGTGGAACACTGAAGCTTTCTTT.

The rearrangement joins TRBV7-2 to TRBJ2-2, with TRBD2 identical over 9 bases. From germline, CDR1 is SGHTA and CDR2 FQGNSA. V was pared by 1 base and J by 5 bases, with 5 bases of the junction left unmatched. The CDR3 contains 16 residues. CDR3 sequence reads: CASSLGGRAGTGELFF. CDR3 bases: TGTGCCAGCAGCTTAGGCGGGAGGGCCGGAACCGGGGAGCTGTTTTTT. Variable domain in full (rest from reference TRBV7-2 and TRBJ2-2): GAGVSQSPSNKVTEKGKDVELRCDPISGHTALYWYRQSLGQGLEFLIYFQGNSAPDKSGLPSDRFSAERTGGSVSTLTIQRTQQEDSAVYLCASSLGGRAGTGELFFGEGSRLTVL.

The J gene is TRBJ1-6, the V gene TRBV5-6; 9 positions match TRBD1. With V trimmed by 0 bases and J by 10 bases, 11 bases remained unmatched. The CDR3 extends over 17 amino acids. Germline loops: CDR1 SGHDT, CDR2 YYEEEE. CDR3 sequence: CASSLDRGDRVGSPLHF. The DNA for the CDR3 is TGTGCCAGCAGCTTGGATCGCGGGGACAGGGTAGGGTCACCCCTCCACTTT.

The genes are TRBV28 and TRBJ2-3; TRBD1 aligns across 9 bases. Germline V gives CDR1 MDHEN, CDR2 SYDVKM. This CDR3 region has 15 residues. The V segment lost 5 bases and the J segment 4 bases; nucleotides outside the gene matches: 7. The CDR3 DNA reads as TGTGCCAGCAGTCGGACAGGGGACTCCTCAGATACGCAGTATTTT. Protein: CASSRTGDSSDTQYF.

The V gene is TRBV30, the J gene TRBJ2-7, with D perhaps matching TRBD1 (5 bases). Germline CDR1 reads GTSNPN; CDR2 reads SVGIG (reference sequence). The CDR3 covers 16 residues. V gave up 2 bases and J gave up 3 bases, with 20 bases separating them. This CDR3 is CAWSPTAKPPYYEQYF. DNA for the CDR3: TGTGCCTGGAGTCCGACAGCCAAACCCCCCTACTACGAGCAGTACTTC.